The clone carrying this T cell receptor (beta chain) was picked up one time. Looked up from germline, CDR1 is LNHDA and CDR2 is SQIVND (reference sequence). The CDR3 spans 16 residues. V was pared by 2 bases and J by 2 bases, with 6 bases of the junction left unmatched. The sample belongs to a study of blood T cell repertoires in COVID-19. Assay used: immunoSEQ multiplex PCR; TCRdb lists only in-frame clones, some missing. The data show around 260,000 clones, with roughly 87% seen just once and around 0.67% held by the top ten. Sequences were obtained from peripheral blood. The rearrangement uses TRBV19 and TRBJ1-2, with 9 nucleotides matching TRBD1. The sequence was collected from a human donor in a cohort sampled during active COVID-19. CDR3 residues: CASSIRTGGANYGYTF. The CDR3 DNA reads as TGTGCCAGTAGTATACGCACAGGGGGCGCGAACTATGGCTACACCTTC.